Below are 5 T cell receptor beta chains sequenced from a single sample in a study of regulatory dendritic cells for organ transplantation. Their antigens are not known. Using immunoSEQ multiplex PCR, the repertoire was profiled, and TCRdb retains in-frame clones only, with some absent. This repertoire shows approximately 18,000 clones, roughly four fifths found once; its top ten account for 3% to 4%. Allogeneic regulatory or mature dendritic cells were co-cultured for four to six days with CFSE-labeled sorted T cells at 1:10. Sequencing used memory CD4+ T cells from blood cultured with regulatory dendritic cells. Noted subset: CD45RO+ memory T cells. The receptors were gathered from a human donor in good health.

This clone appeared a few times. The rearrangement joins TRBV6-1 to TRBJ2-5; 10 nucleotides line up with TRBD2. Per germline, CDR1 MNHNS and CDR2 SASEGT. The CDR3 length is 16 residues. V lost 4 bases, J lost 1 base, and 6 bases stayed unmatched. The CDR3 DNA follows: TGTGCCAGCAGTGTCGGAGTAGCGGGAGGCCAAGAGACCCAGTACTTC. Translation gives CASSVGVAGGQETQYF.

The chain carries TRBV28 and TRBJ2-7; tentatively, D is TRBD2 (5 bases). In germline, CDR1 is MDHEN, CDR2 SYDVKM. The CDR3 runs to 15 residues. The ends were cut back, 3 bases at V and 6 bases at J, with 18 bases in the middle. The CDR3 region is CASSFLVGWRAEQYF. Written as DNA, the CDR3 is TGTGCCAGCAGTTTTCTTGTAGGGTGGCGGGCCGAGCAGTACTTC.

V gene TRBV27 combines with J gene TRBJ2-4; TRBD1 matches at 9 bases. Germline V lookup: CDR1 MNHEY, CDR2 SMNVEV (reference sequence). The CDR3 runs 15 residues. The J segment lost 2 bases and the V segment lost 7 bases, leaving 6 bases of the junction unmatched. This chain's CDR3 is CASTQQGATKNIQYF. DNA of the CDR3: TGTGCCAGCACCCAACAGGGGGCGACCAAAAACATTCAGTACTTC.

The chain recombines TRBV18 with TRBJ1-1; D is uncertain. The germline CDR1 and CDR2 sequences are KGHSH and LQKENI. The CDR3 spans 13 residues. V lost 3 bases, J lost 1 base, and 6 bases lay in between. The CDR3 DNA reads TGTGCCAGCTCACCTGGGGAGAACACTGAAGCTTTCTTT. Residues: CASSPGENTEAFF.

The J gene is TRBJ2-2, the V gene TRBV6-5; D might be TRBD1 or TRBD2, each matching 6 bases. The CDR3 loop spans 15 amino acids. V lost 11 bases and J lost 2, with 18 bases in between. Germline lookup yields CDR1 MNHEY and CDR2 SVGAGI. In DNA form, the CDR3 reads TGTGCCCGCTTCGGGGGCAGCCAAAACACCGGGGAGCTGTTTTTT. Residues: CARFGGSQNTGELFF.